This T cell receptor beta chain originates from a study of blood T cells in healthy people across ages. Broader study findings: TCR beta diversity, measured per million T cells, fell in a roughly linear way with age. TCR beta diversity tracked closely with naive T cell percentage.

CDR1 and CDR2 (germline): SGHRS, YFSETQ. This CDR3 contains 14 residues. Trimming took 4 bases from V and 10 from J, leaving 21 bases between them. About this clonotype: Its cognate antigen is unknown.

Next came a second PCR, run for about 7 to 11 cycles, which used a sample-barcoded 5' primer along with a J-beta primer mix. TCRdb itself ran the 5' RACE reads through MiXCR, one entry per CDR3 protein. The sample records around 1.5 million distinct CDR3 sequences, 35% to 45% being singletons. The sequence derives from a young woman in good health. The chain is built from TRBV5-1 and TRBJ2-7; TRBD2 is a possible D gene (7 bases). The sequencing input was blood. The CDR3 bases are TGCGCCAGCAGCGGGGGGGGCCCACCAACGGAACAGTACTTC. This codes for CASSGGGPPTEQYF.